The entry below describes one TCR beta chain. Its target is not known. A multiplex PCR was run with 60 Vbeta primers and 13 Jbeta primers. Assay used: immunoSEQ multiplex PCR; TCRdb lists only in-frame clones, some missing. In total, the table holds under 250,000 clones. J gave up 0 bases and V 5 bases, and 7 bases lay outside the gene matches. The CDR3 runs to 17 residues. CDR1 PRHDT and CDR2 FYEKMQ come from the germline V gene (reference sequence). This record comes from a study of cytomegalovirus exposure and HLA in healthy donors. General study findings and limits: In an earlier analysis, about 87% or about 30%: the productive usage of most TCR beta V segments.

The J gene is TRBJ2-1, the V gene TRBV13; 10 bases are a match to TRBD2. The receptor comes from a girl aged 2 to 9 in good health and CMV-seropositive. The sequenced sample consisted of PBMCs. The DNA for the CDR3 is TGTGCCAGCAGCCATAGAGGACTAGCGGACTCCTACAATGAGCAGTTCTTC. Amino acids: CASSHRGLADSYNEQFF.